These T cell receptor beta chains were read from a single sample in a study of identical twins. TCRdb reanalysed the 5' RACE reads using MiXCR and keeps one entry per CDR3 protein. The sample includes roughly 350,000 distinct CDR3 sequences, around an eighth of them seen just once. Another study also made use of these data, one on yellow fever vaccine responses in identical twins.

The sequenced sample consisted of CD8+ T cells sorted from blood. The receptors stem from a young woman in good health. Both conserved end residues are part of each CDR3. Fields, in order: J gene, V gene, clone size, D gene, CDR3 length, CDR3 protein, CDR3 DNA. D genes are given only for firm matches. Not every row has a clone size; where given, it reads once, few, many or a size class.

TRBJ2-1,TRBV29-1,few,NA,16,CSVEAADRWETYEQFF,TGCAGCGTTGAAGCCGCGGACCGTTGGGAAACCTATGAGCAGTTCTTC
TRBJ1-2,TRBV15,many,NA,15,CATSISGSWNYGYTF,TGTGCCACCAGCATATCGGGTTCCTGGAACTATGGCTACACCTTC
TRBJ2-4,TRBV6-2/TRBV6-3,NA,NA,16,CASSLAYRLAKNIQYF,TGTGCCAGCAGCCTCGCATATCGGTTAGCCAAAAACATTCAGTACTTC
TRBJ1-3,TRBV4-1,few,TRBD1,17,CASSQGQGPSSGNTIYF,TGCGCCAGCAGCCAGGGACAGGGGCCATCCTCTGGAAACACCATATATTTT
TRBJ2-7,TRBV12-3/TRBV12-4,few,TRBD1,15,CASSPRTGFSYEQYF,TGTGCCAGCAGTCCGCGGACAGGATTCTCCTACGAGCAGTACTTC
TRBJ1-1,TRBV15,many,NA,15,CATSSPPAENTEAFF,TGTGCCACCAGCAGCCCACCGGCCGAGAACACTGAAGCTTTCTTT
TRBJ2-3,TRBV6-1,many,TRBD2,15,CASSGLAGGPDTQYF,TGTGCCAGCAGTGGACTAGCGGGAGGGCCAGATACGCAGTATTTT
TRBJ2-5,TRBV10-2,few,NA,15,CASSESRGPRGTQYF,TGCGCCAGCAGTGAGTCCCGGGGGCCCCGAGGGACCCAGTACTTC
TRBJ2-2,TRBV5-1,many,TRBD1,16,CASSPGQPLNTGELFF,TGCGCCAGCAGCCCGGGACAGCCACTGAACACCGGGGAGCTGTTTTTT
TRBJ1-5,TRBV25-1,few,NA,15,CASSERGGGNQPQHF,TGTGCCAGCAGTGAAAGGGGTGGGGGCAATCAGCCCCAGCATTTT
TRBJ2-7,TRBV18,few,NA,17,CASSPSSATEIPYEQYF,TGTGCCAGCTCACCAAGCTCAGCGACAGAAATTCCCTACGAGCAGTACTTC
TRBJ2-7,TRBV4-1,few,TRBD2,15,CASSQDAGLAREQYF,TGCGCCAGCAGCCAAGATGCGGGACTAGCTCGGGAGCAGTACTTC
TRBJ2-5,TRBV5-1,many,TRBD2,15,CASSSSGGQGETQYF,TGCGCCAGCAGCAGTAGCGGGGGGCAAGGAGAGACCCAGTACTTC
TRBJ1-5,TRBV4-1,few,NA,18,CASSQGTEPFYSNQPQHF,TGCGCCAGCAGCCAAGGGACGGAACCCTTTTATAGCAATCAGCCCCAGCATTTT
TRBJ2-7,TRBV5-1,NA,TRBD1,19,CASSEDRDRAPEPTYEQYF,TGCGCCAGCAGCGAGGACCGGGACAGGGCCCCAGAGCCGACCTACGAGCAGTACTTC
TRBJ2-1,TRBV7-9,few,NA,11,CASSWEDEQFF,TGTGCCAGCAGCTGGGAGGATGAGCAGTTCTTC
TRBJ2-1,TRBV28,NA,NA,14,CASSWRRAYNEQFF,TGTGCCAGCAGTTGGAGGAGGGCCTACAATGAGCAGTTCTTC
TRBJ2-1,TRBV25-1,many,TRBD1,16,CASSDFQGAAYNEQFF,TGTGCCAGCAGTGACTTTCAGGGGGCAGCCTACAATGAGCAGTTCTTC
TRBJ2-3,TRBV15,few,TRBD2,20,CATSDTLPGTSGRDTDTQYF,TGTGCCACCAGCGACACACTCCCCGGGACTAGCGGGAGGGACACAGATACGCAGTATTTT
TRBJ1-1,TRBV15,NA,NA,15,CATSRVGNLNTEAFF,TGTGCCACCAGCAGAGTGGGGAATTTGAACACTGAAGCTTTCTTT
TRBJ2-3,TRBV9,NA,TRBD2,15,CASSITGLVTDTQYF,TGTGCCAGCAGCATTACGGGACTAGTGACAGATACGCAGTATTTT
TRBJ2-7,TRBV7-9,few,NA,15,CASSPPLSSGDEQYF,TGTGCCAGCAGCCCCCCCCTTAGTTCGGGGGACGAGCAGTACTTC
TRBJ2-1,TRBV13,few,NA,13,CASGDGINNEQFF,TGTGCCAGCGGTGACGGGATCAACAATGAGCAGTTCTTC
TRBJ2-1,TRBV19,few,NA,15,CASSNLGSSYNEQFF,TGTGCCAGTAGTAATCTAGGGAGCTCCTACAATGAGCAGTTCTTC
TRBJ1-2,TRBV5-1,many,NA,16,CASSSAGVGYTYGYTF,TGCGCCAGCAGCTCGGCTGGGGTAGGGTACACCTATGGCTACACCTTC
TRBJ2-3,TRBV27,NA,NA,12,CASRAALDTQYF,TGTGCCAGCAGGGCGGCCCTAGATACGCAGTATTTT
TRBJ2-5,TRBV27,NA,TRBD2,17,CASSPTHPSGPVETQYF,TGTGCCAGCAGCCCAACCCACCCTAGCGGCCCTGTGGAGACCCAGTACTTC
TRBJ2-2,TRBV7-9,NA,TRBD1,16,CASSTGQGPNTGELFF,TGTGCCAGCAGCACGGGACAGGGGCCGAACACCGGGGAGCTGTTTTTT
TRBJ1-1,TRBV12-3/TRBV12-4,many,NA,16,CASSLFQGLMNTEAFF,TGTGCCAGCAGTTTGTTCCAGGGGCTCATGAACACTGAAGCTTTCTTT